The clone carrying this T cell receptor beta chain was seen a handful of times. The antigen remains unidentified. In germline, CDR1 is GTSNPN, CDR2 SVGIG (reference sequence). The CDR3 spans 17 residues. V gave up 0 bases and J gave up 7 bases; unmatched junction bases: 18. The data were obtained in a study of shared clonotypes between healthy human individuals. Findings and caveats of the study: Naive subsets typically showed greater estimated richness than memory subsets.

There were no recent acute infections or vaccinations among the donors, who were healthy HIV-negative adults. In the CD4+ fraction, cells were divided into CD45RA+ naive and CD45RA-negative memory subsets. Measured with immunoSEQ multiplex PCR; TCRdb has only the in-frame clones, and not every one. In the table there are about 1.1 million clones, 60% to 85% of which are singletons. The clonotype was recovered from a man aged 18 to 29 in good health. Some clones in this sample may be carry-over from other donors' samples. The chain combines TRBV30 with TRBJ2-7; 7 positions match TRBD2. Material for sequencing was memory CD4+ T cells from PBMCs. This sample's subset: CD45RA-negative fraction. The CDR3 reads CAWSVRREAGAPGEQYF. The CDR3 nucleotides read TGTGCCTGGAGTGTCCGACGGGAGGCGGGAGCTCCGGGGGAGCAGTACTTC.